This TCR beta chain comes out of a study of blood T cells in healthy people across ages. This clonotype has at least ten counts. What it binds is not known. Germline CDR1 MNHEY, CDR2 SVGEGT. The CDR3 totals 15 residues. V shed 6 bases and J shed 1 base, with 10 bases lying between them. It was with a sample-barcoded 5' primer and a J-beta primer mix that a second PCR of roughly 7 to 11 cycles was run. All samples yielded 3 million or more CDR3-containing paired-end reads. TCRdb passed the 5' RACE reads through MiXCR, listing each CDR3 protein once. The sample shows about 730,000 distinct CDR3 sequences, roughly 41% of them seen only once. Points from the study as a whole: It was held that diversity estimates obtained from one million T cells represented underestimates.

Every donor gave about 9 milliliters of peripheral blood. Researchers isolated at least 6 million PBMCs per sample. This receptor was obtained from a woman in her sixties or seventies in good health. The sequencing input was blood. This chain uses TRBV6-2 or TRBV6-3 with TRBJ2-6; D is uncertain. The CDR3 DNA sequence: TGTGCCAGCAGCCTTCTGAGATCTGGGGCCAACGTCCTGACTTTC. Its protein product is CASSLLRSGANVLTF.